These T cell receptor beta chains were read from a single sample in a study of CD8+ T cells in alopecia areata. Sequencing used immunoSEQ multiplex PCR; TCRdb keeps in-frame clones, though not all of them. The sample comprises some 95,000 clones, nearly 45% of which are singletons, and 0.6% to 0.85% rests with the top ten. The sequenced material came from CD4+ T cells sorted from blood. Receptor source: a human donor with alopecia areata. CDR3s include the opening cysteine and the closing phenylalanine or tryptophan. A D gene is named only where the DNA matches it firmly. Rows may omit the clone size; those that give it use once, few, many or a size class.

size,D,V,J,CDR3,DNA
NA,NA,TRBV30,TRBJ2-4,CASEIRDIQYF,TGTGCCTCAGAAATCCGGGACATTCAGTACTTC
NA,NA,TRBV29-1,TRBJ1-2,CSVEEPNYGYTF,TGCAGCGTTGAAGAGCCTAACTATGGCTACACCTTC
NA,NA,TRBV27,TRBJ2-3,CASRSSTDTQYF,TGTGCCAGCAGGTCTAGCACAGATACGCAGTATTTT
NA,NA,TRBV30,TRBJ2-6,CAWSGGGTGANVLTF,TGTGCCTGGAGTGGAGGAGGAACTGGGGCCAACGTCCTGACTTTC
NA,NA,TRBV5-1,TRBJ2-5,CASSLATSGETQYF,TGCGCCAGCAGCTTGGCCACGAGCGGGGAGACCCAGTACTTC
NA,NA,TRBV20-1,TRBJ2-5,CSGAVQETQYF,TGCAGTGGAGCGGTCCAAGAGACCCAGTACTTC
once,NA,TRBV30,TRBJ2-1,CAWTEVTFYNEQFF,TGTGCCTGGACAGAAGTTACATTTTACAATGAGCAGTTCTTC
once,TRBD1,TRBV5-1,TRBJ1-6,CASSTGQGKNSPLHF,TGCGCCAGCAGCACAGGACAGGGCAAGAATTCACCCCTCCACTTT
once,NA,TRBV9,TRBJ1-2,CASSVDWGKGYGYTF,TGTGCCAGCAGCGTCGACTGGGGCAAGGGCTATGGCTACACCTTC
NA,TRBD1,TRBV11-2,TRBJ2-6,CASSSRRTGAIGGANVLTF,TGTGCCAGCAGCTCCCGGCGGACAGGGGCTATCGGCGGGGCCAACGTCCTGACTTTC
few,TRBD1,TRBV5-1,TRBJ2-7,CASSLGQGPYEQYF,TGCGCCAGCAGCTTGGGACAGGGGCCCTACGAGCAGTACTTC
NA,NA,TRBV7-8,TRBJ2-2,CASSPSRVMNTGELFF,TGTGCCAGCAGCCCGAGTCGGGTAATGAACACCGGGGAGCTGTTTTTT
NA,NA,TRBV19,TRBJ2-2,CASSIFQRGELFF,TGTGCCAGTAGTATTTTCCAGCGTGGGGAGCTGTTTTTT
NA,NA,TRBV9,TRBJ2-3,CASSVSSKDTQYF,TGTGCCAGCAGCGTTAGTTCAAAAGATACGCAGTATTTT
NA,TRBD1,TRBV28,TRBJ2-7,CASSSQGQGDWDEQYF,TGTGCCAGCAGTTCCCAAGGACAGGGCGACTGGGACGAGCAGTACTTC
NA,NA,TRBV7-2,TRBJ2-4,CASSLAAGKNIQYF,TGTGCCAGCAGCTTAGCCGCAGGGAAAAACATTCAGTACTTC
NA,TRBD1,TRBV7-9,TRBJ2-7,CASSRDRGGREQYF,TGTGCCAGCAGCCGTGACAGGGGAGGAAGGGAGCAGTACTTC
NA,TRBD1,TRBV29-1,TRBJ2-7,CSVAGQGSYEQYF,TGCAGCGTCGCGGGACAGGGAAGCTACGAGCAGTACTTC
NA,NA,TRBV2,TRBJ2-2,CASSEARLTGELFF,TGTGCCAGCAGTGAAGCCCGGCTGACCGGGGAGCTGTTTTTT
few,NA,TRBV29-1,TRBJ2-1,CSVVLGVSYNEQFF,TGCAGCGTTGTTCTAGGGGTCTCCTACAATGAGCAGTTCTTC
few,NA,TRBV29-1,TRBJ2-5,CSVHRVAQYF,TGCAGCGTTCACCGCGTGGCCCAGTACTTC
NA,NA,TRBV6-5,TRBJ2-5,CASSYSTYQETQYF,TGTGCCAGCAGTTACTCCACGTACCAAGAGACCCAGTACTTC
NA,NA,TRBV5-1,TRBJ2-2,CASSLADITTGELFF,TGCGCCAGCAGCTTGGCGGACATAACCACCGGGGAGCTGTTTTTT
NA,NA,TRBV29-1,TRBJ1-1,CSVDPGMFGNTEAFF,TGCAGCGTTGACCCAGGGATGTTCGGGAACACTGAAGCTTTCTTT
NA,NA,TRBV7-2,TRBJ2-2,CASSLALADTGELFF,TGTGCCAGCAGCTTAGCCCTAGCAGATACCGGGGAGCTGTTTTTT
NA,NA,TRBV7-2,TRBJ2-1,CASSQGLYNEQFF,TGTGCCAGCAGCCAGGGACTTTACAATGAGCAGTTCTTC
NA,TRBD2,TRBV14,TRBJ2-1,CASSQVRQGGLATSYNEQFF,TGTGCCAGCAGCCAAGTTAGACAGGGAGGACTAGCGACCTCCTACAATGAGCAGTTCTTC
few,TRBD1,TRBV7-2,TRBJ1-1,CASSIDRVEAFF,TGTGCCAGCAGCATAGACAGGGTGGAAGCTTTCTTT
few,NA,TRBV5-1,TRBJ2-4,CASSLEGVQNIQYF,TGCGCCAGCAGCTTAGAGGGAGTCCAAAACATTCAGTACTTC
NA,TRBD2,TRBV18,TRBJ2-1,CASSRPQGSGGGNEQFF,TGTGCCAGCTCACGACCGCAGGGTAGCGGGGGCGGCAATGAGCAGTTCTTC
few,NA,TRBV19,TRBJ2-1,CASSRSSGTYNEQFF,TGTGCCAGTAGTCGCTCCAGCGGCACCTACAATGAGCAGTTCTTC
NA,NA,TRBV9,TRBJ1-4,CASSVGQGMGNEKLFF,TGTGCCAGCAGCGTGGGGCAGGGAATGGGGAATGAAAAACTGTTTTTT
NA,TRBD1,TRBV7-2,TRBJ2-7,CASSSPDRGGYEQYF,TGTGCCAGCAGCTCCCCGGACAGGGGAGGCTACGAGCAGTACTTC
few,NA,TRBV2,TRBJ2-7,CASSEYYEQYF,TGTGCCAGCAGTGAATACTACGAGCAGTACTTC
NA,NA,TRBV27,TRBJ2-7,CASRQRNSYEQYF,TGTGCCAGCCGACAGAGAAACTCCTACGAGCAGTACTTC
few,TRBD1,TRBV29-1,TRBJ1-2,CSAPRGPLGGYGYTF,TGCAGCGCCCCCAGGGGGCCCTTAGGAGGCTATGGCTACACCTTC
NA,TRBD2,TRBV7-3,TRBJ2-1,CASSFGAGLRNEQFF,TGTGCCAGCAGCTTTGGAGCGGGGTTGAGGAATGAGCAGTTCTTC
NA,TRBD2,TRBV30,TRBJ2-1,CAWSVAAGGYNEQFF,TGTGCCTGGAGTGTCGCAGCGGGAGGGTACAATGAGCAGTTCTTC
NA,NA,TRBV30,TRBJ1-1,CAWSVLNTEAFF,TGTGCCTGGAGTGTACTCAACACTGAAGCTTTCTTT
NA,NA,TRBV29-1,TRBJ2-1,CSVGLGPYNEQFF,TGCAGCGTTGGGCTAGGACCCTACAATGAGCAGTTCTTC
few,TRBD1,TRBV28,TRBJ2-3,CASSDRATDTQYF,TGTGCCAGCAGTGACAGGGCCACAGATACGCAGTATTTT
few,NA,TRBV28,TRBJ1-1,CASSSRVWSATEAFF,TGTGCCAGCAGTTCTAGGGTTTGGAGTGCGACTGAAGCTTTCTTT
NA,NA,TRBV29-1,TRBJ1-4,CSVESNTRREEKLFF,TGCAGCGTCGAAAGTAACACCCGTCGAGAAGAAAAACTGTTTTTT
NA,NA,TRBV7-9,TRBJ1-5,CASSLWGAHSNQPQHF,TGTGCCAGCAGCTTATGGGGGGCCCATAGCAATCAGCCCCAGCATTTT
few,NA,TRBV9,TRBJ2-1,CASSADPSSYNEQFF,TGTGCCAGCAGCGCAGACCCGAGCTCCTACAATGAGCAGTTCTTC
NA,NA,TRBV4-3,TRBJ1-1,CASSHQADTEAFF,TGCGCCAGCAGCCACCAGGCGGACACTGAAGCTTTCTTT
once,TRBD2,TRBV29-1,TRBJ2-7,CSVAPLAGESPYEQYF,TGCAGCGTTGCCCCCTTAGCGGGGGAGAGCCCCTACGAGCAGTACTTC
NA,NA,TRBV7-9,TRBJ2-2,CASRGSVVTGELFF,TGTGCCAGCAGGGGATCCGTGGTCACCGGGGAGCTGTTTTTT
few,NA,TRBV29-1,TRBJ2-7,CSVDRGARSYEQYF,TGCAGCGTTGACCGGGGGGCGCGGTCCTACGAGCAGTACTTC
NA,NA,TRBV29-1,TRBJ1-1,CSGGTGSNTEAFF,TGCAGCGGGGGTACAGGCTCGAACACTGAAGCTTTCTTT
NA,TRBD1,TRBV28,TRBJ2-5,CASRDSGGSETQYF,TGTGCCAGCAGGGATTCAGGGGGCTCAGAGACCCAGTACTTC